One sample yielded the 15 T cell receptor beta chains listed below, sequenced in a study of blood T cell repertoires in COVID-19. TCRdb's copy holds only in-frame clones and misses some; the assay was immunoSEQ multiplex PCR. The sample holds about 210,000 clones, roughly 84% seen once. Sequences were obtained from PBMCs or T cells enriched from blood (not recorded which). All receptors derive from a woman in her thirties who had been exposed to COVID-19.

In this sample, this clone turned up once. The chain has TRBV18 and TRBJ2-1; TRBD1 agrees at 7 bases. After removal of 5 bases from V and 1 base from J, the junction contained 8 bases not matched to a gene. The CDR3 consists of 16 residues. Per the germline V gene, CDR1 is KGHSH and CDR2 is LQKENI. CDR3 in amino acids: CASSMRTGESYNEQFF. The CDR3 nucleotides read TGTGCCAGCTCAATGAGGACAGGTGAGTCCTACAATGAGCAGTTCTTC.

V is TRBV5-1 and J is TRBJ2-7, with 9 bases that match TRBD1. Per germline, CDR1 SGHRS and CDR2 YFSETQ. The CDR3 has 16 residues. J gave up 0 bases and V 0 bases, and 4 bases lay outside the gene matches. In DNA, the CDR3 is TGCGCCAGCAGCTTGGGGCCGGACAGGGGCTCCTACGAGCAGTACTTC. As protein: CASSLGPDRGSYEQYF.

The V call is TRBV5-1, the J call TRBJ1-1, with 8 bases identical to TRBD1. From germline, CDR1 is SGHRS and CDR2 YFSETQ. The length of the CDR3 is 14 residues. With 3 bases clipped from V and 3 bases from J, the junction kept 4 bases outside the gene matches. CDR3 amino acids: CASSSQGGHTEAFF. The CDR3, as DNA: TGCGCCAGCAGCTCACAGGGGGGGCACACTGAAGCTTTCTTT.

This clone was detected once. This chain joins TRBV11-2 and TRBJ1-2; 12 nucleotides align to TRBD1. This CDR3 is built from 15 residues. The germline gives CDR1 SGHAT, CDR2 FQNNGV. Unmatched junction bases numbered 7, after V lost 7 bases and J lost 4 bases. CDR3 loop: CASKPGQGAGYGYTF. The CDR3 nucleotides read TGTGCCAGCAAACCGGGACAGGGGGCCGGCTATGGCTACACCTTC.

This clone came up once. V is TRBV30 and J is TRBJ1-1; D might be TRBD1 (5 bases). The CDR3 sequence is 12 residues long. Germline CDR1 reads GTSNPN; CDR2 reads SVGIG (reference sequence). V shed 4 bases and J shed 11 bases, with 17 bases lying between them. The CDR3 DNA is TGTGCCTGGATGCCCGACAGCCTTCGGGCTTTCTTT. It is translated as CAWMPDSLRAFF.

This clone was seen a single time. The genes are TRBV6-5 and TRBJ1-3, with D perhaps TRBD1 (6 bases). V gave up 2 bases and J gave up 1 base, with 9 bases separating them. CDR1 is MNHEY and CDR2 is SVGAGI in the germline V gene. The CDR3 consists of 15 residues. CDR3 bases: TGTGCCAGCAGTTACCAGACAGGATCTGGAAACACCATATATTTT. Amino acid sequence: CASSYQTGSGNTIYF.

This clone appeared once. The J gene is TRBJ2-7, the V gene TRBV21-1; the DNA was not compared with TRBD1, the D call given in the table. TRBV21-1 is a listed pseudogene. The CDR3 runs 15 residues. This CDR3 is CASSKRGGARYEQYF. The CDR3 nucleotides are TGTGCCAGCAGCAAACGTGGGGGCGCCAGGTACGAGCAGTACTTC.

The V gene is TRBV6-5, the J gene TRBJ1-2, with a weak D call TRBD1 (5 bases). There are 16 residues in the CDR3. The ends were cut back, 0 bases at V and 4 bases at J, with 15 bases in the middle. CDR1 and CDR2 (germline): MNHEY, SVGAGI. This CDR3 reads CASSYSGGVGSYGYTF. Written as DNA, the CDR3 is TGTGCCAGCAGTTACTCTGGGGGGGTAGGCAGCTATGGCTACACCTTC.

This clone was observed a handful of times. The chain links TRBV19 to TRBJ2-1; D might be TRBD1 (5 bases). The CDR3 loop spans 16 amino acids. The germline V gene has CDR1 LNHDA and CDR2 SQIVND (reference sequence). Trimming took off 2 bases at V and 4 bases at J, with 15 bases between the two ends. CDR3 amino acids: CASSIWKGMGYNEQFF. CDR3 bases: TGTGCCAGTAGTATATGGAAGGGGATGGGGTACAATGAGCAGTTCTTC. Filled out from reference TRBV19 and TRBJ2-1, the complete variable domain reads DGGITQSPKYLFRKEGQNVTLSCEQNLNHDAMYWYRQDPGQGLRLIYYSQIVNDFQKGDIAEGYSVSREKKESFPLTVTSAQKNPTAFYLCASSIWKGMGYNEQFFGPGTRLTVL.

This chain links TRBV7-2 with TRBJ2-5; tentative D call: TRBD2 (5 bases). Germline V gene lookup returns CDR1 SGHTA and CDR2 FQGNSA. The CDR3 consists of 13 residues. The ends were cut back, 3 bases at V and 3 bases at J, with 8 bases in the middle. Here the CDR3 DNA reads TGTGCCAGCAGCTTTACTAGAGAAGAGACCCAGTACTTC. The encoded protein is CASSFTREETQYF.

This chain joins TRBV5-1 and TRBJ2-5; a possible D gene is TRBD2 (6 bases). The CDR3 is 15 amino acids. V was clipped by 4 bases and J by 2 bases, with 15 bases between them. The germline gives CDR1 SGHRS, CDR2 YFSETQ. The CDR3 loop reads CASSPEAGGQETQYF. CDR3 bases: TGCGCCAGCAGCCCCGAAGCGGGTGGGCAAGAGACCCAGTACTTC. Full variable domain (missing parts from reference TRBV5-1 and TRBJ2-5): KAGVTQTPRYLIKTRGQQVTLSCSPISGHRSVSWYQQTPGQGLQFLFEYFSETQRNKGNFPGRFSGRQFSNSRSEMNVSTLELGDSALYLCASSPEAGGQETQYFGPGTRLLVL.

CDR3 sequence: CASSLNGLYTEAFF. Here the CDR3 DNA reads TGTGCCAGCAGCTTAAACGGTTTGTACACTGAAGCTTTCTTT. The chain links TRBV7-3 to TRBJ1-1; D remains ambiguous. Trimming took off 1 base at V and 3 bases at J, with 9 bases between the two ends. The CDR3 has 14 amino acids. Germline V gives CDR1 SGHTA, CDR2 FQGTGA.

This chain uses TRBV4-1 with TRBJ2-7, with 8 nucleotides matching TRBD1. Losses at the gene ends were 0 bases for V and 2 bases for J; bases not matched to a gene: 15. The CDR3 has 19 residues. Germline V gives CDR1 MGHRA, CDR2 YSYEKL. Here the CDR3 reads CASSQEGPNPGTGAYEQYF. The DNA of the CDR3 is TGCGCCAGCAGCCAAGAAGGCCCGAATCCCGGGACAGGTGCCTACGAGCAGTACTTC.

J is TRBJ1-5 and V is TRBV4-2, with a weak D call TRBD1 (6 bases). The V and J ends lost 4 bases and 7 bases respectively, with 17 bases between them. The CDR3 runs to 15 residues. Germline V CDR1 and CDR2: LGHNA, YNFKEQ. The CDR3 nucleotides are TGTGCCAGCAGCCCAGCATATCAGGGGCAGCAGCCCCAGCATTTT. Translating it yields CASSPAYQGQQPQHF.

The chain couples TRBV7-2 to TRBJ1-2; D gene uncertain. The V gene lost 5 bases and the J gene lost 0 bases, with 7 bases spanning the gap. Germline V gives CDR1 SGHTA, CDR2 FQGNSA. This CDR3 has 13 amino acids. CDR3 amino acids: CASSPQSNYGYTF. CDR3 DNA sequence: TGTGCCAGCAGCCCGCAGTCTAACTATGGCTACACCTTC.